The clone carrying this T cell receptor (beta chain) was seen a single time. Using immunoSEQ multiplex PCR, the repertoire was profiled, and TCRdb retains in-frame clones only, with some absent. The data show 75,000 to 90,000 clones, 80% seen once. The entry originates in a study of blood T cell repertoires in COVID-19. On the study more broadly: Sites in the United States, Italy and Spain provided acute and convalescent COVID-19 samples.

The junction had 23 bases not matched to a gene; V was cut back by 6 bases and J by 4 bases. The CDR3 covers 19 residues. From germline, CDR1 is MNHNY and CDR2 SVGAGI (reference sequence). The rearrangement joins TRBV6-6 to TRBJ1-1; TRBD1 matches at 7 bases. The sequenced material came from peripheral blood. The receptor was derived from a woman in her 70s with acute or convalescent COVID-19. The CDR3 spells CASSFETGTVKVLGTEAFF. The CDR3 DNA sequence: TGTGCCAGCAGCTTTGAGACTGGGACAGTTAAAGTTCTGGGCACTGAAGCTTTCTTT.